Below are 30 T cell receptor beta chains sequenced from a single sample in a study of T cell repertoires in cytomegalovirus infection. Each CDR3 protein gets one entry after TCRdb re-called the reads with MiXCR. Of 65,000 to 90,000 distinct CDR3 sequences in the sample, 3.7% were seen once. Material: PBMCs. The receptors were sampled from a human donor in good health (CMV status not recorded). Some clones in this sample may be carry-over from other donors' samples.

This clonotype has a count of ten or more. This chain links TRBV7-8 with TRBJ1-5, with D possibly matching TRBD1 (5 bases). With 0 bases removed from V and 3 bases from J, the gap between germline ends came to 12 bases. The CDR3 runs to 16 residues. CDR1 SGHVS and CDR2 FQNEAQ come from the germline V gene. CDR3 region: CASSLAPGYDNQPQHF. The CDR3 DNA sequence: TGTGCCAGCAGCTTAGCGCCAGGGTATGACAATCAGCCCCAGCATTTT.

This clonotype was seen repeatedly, ten times or more. The chain is built from TRBV20-1 and TRBJ2-2; possibly TRBD1 for D (5 bases). Per the germline V gene, CDR1 is DFQATT and CDR2 is SNEGSKA (reference sequence). The CDR3 extends over 18 amino acids. The germline V and J ends were trimmed by 0 bases and 3 bases, with 20 bases remaining between them. CDR3: CSARDSGKVASDTGELFF. DNA of the CDR3: TGCAGTGCTAGAGATTCAGGGAAAGTCGCGAGTGACACCGGGGAGCTGTTTTTT.

This clonotype was counted ten times or more. CDR3 loop: CASSLGLVGGYTF. The CDR3 DNA reads TGTGCCAGCAGCCTCGGACTTGTGGGGGGCTACACCTTC. V is TRBV5-4 and J is TRBJ1-2, with no clear D. Germline-derived CDR1 and CDR2 are SGHNT and YYREEE (reference sequence). This CDR3 contains 13 residues. The ends were cut back, 4 bases at V and 8 bases at J, with 15 bases in the middle.

At least ten counts were recorded for this clonotype. The gene calls are TRBV27 and TRBJ1-5, with no clear D. Germline V gene lookup returns CDR1 MNHEY and CDR2 SMNVEV (reference sequence). The CDR3 consists of 17 residues. Trimming took 2 bases from V and 10 from J, leaving 24 bases between them. CDR3 region: CASSLVFLHDRTFPQHF. CDR3 coding DNA: TGTGCCAGCAGTTTAGTATTCCTGCATGACCGAACATTTCCCCAGCATTTT.

Many counts were recorded for this clonotype. The J gene is TRBJ1-2, the V gene TRBV10-3; D gene unclear. This CDR3 has 15 amino acids. Trimming removed 5 bases from V and 0 bases from J, with 13 bases in between. Looked up from germline, CDR1 is ENHRY and CDR2 is SYGVKD. The CDR3, as DNA: TGTGCCATCAGTAAGAGGACTGTTGCTAACTATGGCTACACCTTC. Residues: CAISKRTVANYGYTF.

This clonotype was picked up a small number of times. The chain couples TRBV28 to TRBJ1-1; the D gene is possibly TRBD1 (5 bases). Trimming stripped 10 bases from V and 3 bases from J, with 21 bases between. Germline CDR1 and CDR2: MDHEN and SYDVKM. The length of the CDR3 is 15 residues. The CDR3 DNA reads TGTGCCAACTCTCCCTTATTGGGGCGCGACACTGAAGCTTTCTTT. Protein product: CANSPLLGRDTEAFF.

This clonotype was picked up many times. This rearrangement joins TRBV7-2 to TRBJ1-5, with TRBD1 as a possible D gene (5 bases). The V and J ends lost 0 bases and 0 bases respectively, with 12 bases between them. CDR1 and CDR2 from the germline V gene are SGHTA and FQGNSA. The CDR3 runs to 17 residues. Here the CDR3 DNA reads TGTGCCAGCAGCTTAGCGCTAACAGGCTATAGCAATCAGCCCCAGCATTTT. It encodes CASSLALTGYSNQPQHF.

This clonotype was seen ten or more times. The chain uses TRBV10-3 and TRBJ1-1, with TRBD1 identical over 7 bases. The CDR3 has 15 amino acids. Germline CDR1 reads ENHRY; CDR2 reads SYGVKD. V shed 5 bases and J 1 base; nucleotides not matched to a gene: 7. This CDR3 reads CAISRKQGPNTEAFF. In DNA, the CDR3 is TGTGCCATCAGTCGTAAACAGGGGCCGAACACTGAAGCTTTCTTT.

At least ten counts were recorded for this clonotype. The V gene is TRBV7-8, the J gene TRBJ1-1, with 9 bases matching TRBD1. The V and J ends lost 4 bases and 5 bases, in that order; junction bases with no gene match: 8. CDR3 length: 15 amino acids. CDR1 is SGHVS and CDR2 is FQNEAQ in the germline V gene. CDR3 nucleotide sequence: TGTGCCAGCAGCTCTGGGGGACAGGGAGCGACTGAAGCTTTCTTT. This codes for CASSSGGQGATEAFF.

This clonotype was counted at least ten times. The J gene is TRBJ1-1, the V gene TRBV28, with D perhaps TRBD1 (6 bases). Germline V lookup: CDR1 MDHEN, CDR2 SYDVKM. The V end was cut by 8 bases, the J end by 1 base, with 17 bases between. The CDR3 is made up of 15 amino acids. The CDR3 DNA sequence: TGTGCCAGCGGATACAACAGGGCATGGAACACTGAAGCTTTCTTT. Protein product: CASGYNRAWNTEAFF.

This clonotype showed up many times. The chain uses TRBV28 and TRBJ2-3, with TRBD1 identical over 9 bases. Germline V CDR1 and CDR2: MDHEN, SYDVKM. The CDR3 contains 15 residues. J was trimmed by 0 bases and V by 8 bases; bases with no gene match: 6. CDR3 residues: CASRGTGFSTDTQYF. The CDR3 nucleotides are TGTGCCAGCCGGGGGACAGGGTTTAGCACAGATACGCAGTATTTT.

This clonotype was observed many times. V and J are TRBV20-1 and TRBJ2-1, with D perhaps TRBD2 (6 bases). The germline V gene encodes CDR1 DFQATT and CDR2 SNEGSKA (reference sequence). V lost 3 bases, J lost 0 bases, and 12 bases lay in between. There are 15 residues in the CDR3. For the CDR3, the DNA is TGCAGTGCTAGGGGTTCGCGGGGCTCCTACAATGAGCAGTTCTTC. Its protein product is CSARGSRGSYNEQFF.

There are many counts of this clonotype. The chain links TRBV7-9 to TRBJ1-4; unclear D gene. This CDR3 comprises 14 residues. Trimming pared 3 bases from V and 5 bases from J, leaving 10 bases between. Germline values: CDR1 SEHNR, CDR2 FQNEAQ (reference sequence). CDR3 nucleotide sequence: TGTGCCAGCAGCTTGATAGAGACGAATGAAAAACTGTTTTTT. Translated: CASSLIETNEKLFF.

This clonotype was counted at least ten times. The V gene is TRBV7-2, the J gene TRBJ1-4, with D possibly matching TRBD1 (5 bases). In germline, CDR1 is SGHTA, CDR2 FQGNSA. The CDR3 totals 14 residues. With 5 bases removed from V and 5 bases from J, the gap between germline ends came to 12 bases. CDR3 protein: CASSQDNLNEKLFF. The CDR3 nucleotides read TGTGCCAGCAGCCAGGACAATTTGAATGAAAAACTGTTTTTT. The full variable domain, with the rest looked up from reference TRBV7-2 and TRBJ1-4, is GAGVSQSPSNKVTEKGKDVELRCDPISGHTALYWYRQSLGQGLEFLIYFQGNSAPDKSGLPSDRFSAERTGGSVSTLTIQRTQQEDSAVYLCASSQDNLNEKLFFGSGTQLSVL.

This clonotype occurred many times. The rearrangement links TRBV7-8 to TRBJ1-1; tentative D call: TRBD1 (5 bases). The V end was cut by 5 bases, the J end by 0 bases, with 19 bases between. The CDR3 totals 17 residues. Germline assignment: CDR1 SGHVS and CDR2 FQNEAQ. In DNA, the CDR3 is TGTGCCAGCAGCAAGGCTACAGGAAACCTTATGAACACTGAAGCTTTCTTT. Translating it yields CASSKATGNLMNTEAFF.

This clonotype was recorded at least ten times. DNA for the CDR3: TGTGCCATCAGTGTTCAGGGGCCCCCCTATGGCTACACCTTC. This gives the protein CAISVQGPPYGYTF. The chain employs TRBV10-3 and TRBJ1-2, with D perhaps TRBD1 (6 bases). This CDR3 contains 14 residues. Trimming cost V 4 bases and J 4 bases, with 13 bases left between them. Germline assignment: CDR1 ENHRY and CDR2 SYGVKD.

There are many counts of this clonotype. This chain uses TRBV7-2 with TRBJ1-6; no firm D call. The CDR3 runs to 13 residues. Between the trimmed V and J ends, which lost 4 bases and 10 bases, there was a span of 11 bases. Germline-derived CDR1 and CDR2 are SGHTA and FQGNSA. DNA for the CDR3: TGTGCCAGCAGCTCCCCGGCTGGCTCACCCCTCCACTTT. Amino acids: CASSSPAGSPLHF.

This clonotype has at least ten counts. This chain uses TRBV11-2 with TRBJ2-2; D is unresolved. There are 12 residues in the CDR3. V was shortened by 6 bases and J by 6 bases, with 8 bases between the two germline ends. Germline V CDR1 and CDR2: SGHAT, FQNNGV. In nucleotides, the CDR3 is TGTGCCAGCAGTCAGTTTTCCGGGGAGCTGTTTTTT. It yields the protein CASSQFSGELFF.

There are many counts of this clonotype. The chain joins TRBV10-3 to TRBJ1-1; the D is unclear. CDR3 length equals 13 residues. V was trimmed by 2 bases and J by 11 bases, leaving 15 bases between them. Germline V CDR1 and CDR2: ENHRY, SYGVKD. The CDR3 spells CAISESVRITAFF. DNA of the CDR3: TGTGCCATCAGTGAGAGTGTGAGGATAACGGCTTTCTTT.

This clonotype has ten or more counts. The chain has TRBV28 and TRBJ1-1; no clear D. V shed 8 bases and J shed 2 bases, with 15 bases lying between them. The CDR3 is 14 amino acids. Germline V lookup: CDR1 MDHEN, CDR2 SYDVKM. The CDR3 here is CASCRSVSNTEAFF. For the CDR3, the DNA is TGTGCCAGCTGCCGCAGCGTATCCAACACTGAAGCTTTCTTT.

This clonotype was counted ten times or more. The rearrangement links TRBV4-2 to TRBJ1-3; 9 bases are a match to TRBD1. In germline, CDR1 is LGHNA, CDR2 YNFKEQ. The CDR3 contains 17 residues. Trimming cost V 5 bases and J 2 bases; bases outside gene matches: 10. The CDR3 sequence: CASSDDWGQGTGNTIYF. In DNA, the CDR3 is TGTGCCAGCAGCGACGATTGGGGACAGGGTACTGGAAACACCATATATTTT.

This clonotype was counted at least ten times. The V gene is TRBV6-2 or TRBV6-3, the J gene TRBJ2-1; 8 bases agree with TRBD2. This CDR3 region has 13 residues. V trimming: 8 bases; J trimming: 2 bases; junction bases outside the gene matches: 2. Germline values: CDR1 MNHEY, CDR2 SVGEGT. The CDR3 nucleotides read TGTGCCAGCGCGGGAGGCGCCTACAATGAGCAGTTCTTC. Protein sequence: CASAGGAYNEQFF.

In its sample, this clonotype was seen many times. V gene TRBV7-3 combines with J gene TRBJ2-3; 7 bases fit TRBD2. V was clipped by 5 bases and J by 2 bases; unmatched bases: 4. The CDR3 covers 14 residues. Germline CDR1 is SGHTA and CDR2 is FQGTGA. The CDR3 spells CASSAGLTTDTQYF. CDR3 sequence (DNA): TGTGCCAGCAGCGCGGGACTAACCACAGATACGCAGTATTTT.

This clonotype was detected ten times or more. The chain recombines TRBV4-3 with TRBJ1-6; tentatively, D is TRBD1 (5 bases). Germline CDR1 reads LGHNA; CDR2 reads YSLEER. The CDR3 totals 16 residues. Deletions cut 1 base from V and 13 bases from J, with 20 bases between. As DNA, the CDR3 is TGCGCCAGCAGCCAAGCCACCGGGACCACTGGTTCTCCCCTCCACTTT. This translates into CASSQATGTTGSPLHF.

This clonotype was seen many times. The genes are TRBV12-3 or TRBV12-4 and TRBJ2-7; weak D call: TRBD1 (5 bases). There are 13 residues in the CDR3. Trimming left V 4 bases short and J 2 bases short, with 9 bases between. The CDR3 spells CASSSMDTYEQYF. The DNA of the CDR3 is TGTGCCAGCAGTTCCATGGACACCTACGAGCAGTACTTC.

Ten or more counts support this clonotype. The genes are TRBV7-4 and TRBJ2-1; a possible D gene is TRBD1 (5 bases). Germline lookup yields CDR1 SGHVT and CDR2 SQSDAQ. The CDR3 covers 15 residues. V lost 5 bases and J lost 7, with 18 bases in between. CDR3 loop: CASSRDSTVRNEQFF. DNA of the CDR3: TGTGCCAGCAGCCGAGATTCGACAGTTCGGAATGAGCAGTTCTTC.

This clonotype was seen many times. The V and J genes are TRBV7-6 and TRBJ2-7; the D is unclear. The CDR3 loop spans 13 amino acids. Per the germline V gene, CDR1 is SGHVS and CDR2 is FNYEAQ. With 2 bases removed from V and 5 bases from J, the gap between germline ends came to 10 bases. CDR3 sequence reads: CASSLRGLHEQYF. The CDR3 coding sequence is TGTGCCAGCAGCTTAAGAGGCCTCCACGAGCAGTACTTC.

In this sample, this clonotype turned up many times. J is TRBJ2-3 and V is TRBV6-5; D is undetermined. Trimming removed 0 bases from V and 4 bases from J, with 11 bases in between. The V gene's germline CDR1 is MNHEY and CDR2 SVGAGI. The CDR3 loop spans 15 amino acids. The CDR3 nucleotides read TGTGCCAGCAGTTACTCCCCCCGTTGGTCAGATACGCAGTATTTT. It specifies CASSYSPRWSDTQYF.

The chain carries TRBV30 and TRBJ2-1, with 7 bases lining up with TRBD1. The junction had 9 bases not matched to a gene; V was cut back by 4 bases and J by 3 bases. The germline CDR1 and CDR2 sequences are GTSNPN and SVGIG (reference sequence). The CDR3 is 15 residues long. The CDR3 DNA follows: TGTGCCTGGACCACTGGACAGGAGCTCTACAATGAGCAGTTCTTC. Translation gives CAWTTGQELYNEQFF.

In its sample, this clonotype was seen many times. The V and J genes are TRBV7-2 and TRBJ2-1, with 10 bases aligning to TRBD1. This CDR3 contains 16 residues. With V trimmed by 3 bases and J by 8 bases, 10 bases remained unmatched. In germline, CDR1 is SGHTA, CDR2 FQGNSA. The CDR3 DNA reads as TGTGCCAGCAGCTTCATGCCCCTGGACAGGGGGGATGAGCAGTTCTTC. Protein sequence: CASSFMPLDRGDEQFF.